This T cell receptor (beta chain) stems from a study of blood T cell repertoires in COVID-19. Study at large: PBMCs, B-cell-depleted T cells, or T cells provided the cDNA or gDNA that made up the material.

Authors' analysis steps: Amplification of reference gene primers provided the estimated nucleated cell counts. Here immunoSEQ multiplex PCR was the method, and the copy in TCRdb shows in-frame clones only, minus some. That table gives V, J and clone size, and the DNA gave D and trimming. The sample has about 220,000 clones; around 81% are singletons. The sequenced material came from peripheral blood. This TCR derives from a woman aged 60 to 75 with acute or convalescent COVID-19.

CDR3 bases: TGCGCCAGCAGCCAAGTGAACAGGGACGGAGGAGGCTACACCTTC. It encodes CASSQVNRDGGGYTF. This rearrangement joins TRBV4-1 to TRBJ1-2, with D possibly TRBD1 on 6 matching bases. Germline V gene lookup returns CDR1 MGHRA and CDR2 YSYEKL. The ends were cut back, 1 base at V and 8 bases at J, with 17 bases in the middle. This CDR3 has 15 amino acids.